This T cell receptor beta chain was documented in a study of CD8+CD57+ T cells in acquired aplastic anemia. The study's findings and limits: A significant difference in CD8+ Simpson's diversity between patients and controls was not found. Researchers report that about 28 CD8+ CDR3 sequences appeared in both patients and controls.

With respect to this clonotype: Its specificity is unknown.

Profiles of TCR beta VDJ and CDR3 were generated from a genomic DNA template. TCRdb passed the reads through MiXCR, listing each CDR3 protein once. The sample has 200,000 or so distinct CDR3 sequences; 64% are singletons. In germline, CDR1 is SNHLY, CDR2 FYNNEI. The V and J ends lost 1 base and 6 bases respectively, with 9 bases between them. The CDR3 covers 13 residues. The source is a human donor with severe aplastic anemia or a healthy control (not recorded which). J is TRBJ1-2 and V is TRBV2; D not certain. The sequenced sample consisted of sorted CD4+, CD8+, or CD8+CD57+ T cells (not recorded which) from PBMCs. CDR3 amino acids: CASSEGTRHGYTF. In nucleotides, the CDR3 is TGTGCCAGCAGTGAAGGGACCCGACATGGCTACACCTTC.